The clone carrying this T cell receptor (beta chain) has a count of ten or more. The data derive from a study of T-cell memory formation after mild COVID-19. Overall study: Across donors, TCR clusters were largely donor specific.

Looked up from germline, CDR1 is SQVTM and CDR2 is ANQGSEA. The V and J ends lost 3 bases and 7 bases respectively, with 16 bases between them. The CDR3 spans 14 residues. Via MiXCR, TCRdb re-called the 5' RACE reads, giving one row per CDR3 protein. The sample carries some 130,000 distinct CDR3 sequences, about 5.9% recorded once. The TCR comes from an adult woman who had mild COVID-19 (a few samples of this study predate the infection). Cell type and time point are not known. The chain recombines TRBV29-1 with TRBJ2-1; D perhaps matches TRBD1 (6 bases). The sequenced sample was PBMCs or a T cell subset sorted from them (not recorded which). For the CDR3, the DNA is TGCAGCGTTGACCGACAGGTTATGGTAAATGAGCAGTTCTTC. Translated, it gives CSVDRQVMVNEQFF.